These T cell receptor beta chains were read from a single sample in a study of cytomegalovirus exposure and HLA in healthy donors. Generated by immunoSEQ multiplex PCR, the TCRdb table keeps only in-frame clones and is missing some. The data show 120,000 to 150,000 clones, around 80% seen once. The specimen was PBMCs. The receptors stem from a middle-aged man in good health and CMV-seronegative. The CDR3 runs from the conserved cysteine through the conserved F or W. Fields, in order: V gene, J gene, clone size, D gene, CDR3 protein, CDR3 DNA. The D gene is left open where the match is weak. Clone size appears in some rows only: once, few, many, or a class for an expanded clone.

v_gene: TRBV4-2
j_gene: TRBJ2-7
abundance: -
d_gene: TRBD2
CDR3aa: CASSPRLAGESELGEQYF
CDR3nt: TGTGCCAGCAGCCCACGACTAGCGGGAGAATCCGAGCTCGGCGAGCAGTACTTC

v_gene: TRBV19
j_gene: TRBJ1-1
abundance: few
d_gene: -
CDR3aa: CASSIGLAGLEAFF
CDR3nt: TGTGCCAGTAGTATAGGGTTGGCAGGTCTTGAAGCTTTCTTT

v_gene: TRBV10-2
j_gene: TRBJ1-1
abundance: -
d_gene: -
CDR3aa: CASSDRAGAAEAFF
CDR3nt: TGCGCCAGCAGTGATCGAGCAGGGGCGGCTGAAGCTTTCTTT

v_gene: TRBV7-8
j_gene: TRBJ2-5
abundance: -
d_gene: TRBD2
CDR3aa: CASSLRTSGGQETQYF
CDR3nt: TGTGCCAGCAGCTTGAGGACTAGCGGGGGACAAGAGACCCAGTACTTC

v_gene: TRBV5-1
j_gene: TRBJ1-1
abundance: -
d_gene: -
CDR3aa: CASSLQGTEAFF
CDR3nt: TGCGCCAGCAGCCTACAGGGTACTGAAGCTTTCTTT

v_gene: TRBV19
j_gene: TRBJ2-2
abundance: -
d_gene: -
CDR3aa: CASSIEQGWTGELFF
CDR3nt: TGTGCCAGTAGTATTGAGCAGGGCTGGACCGGGGAGCTGTTTTTT

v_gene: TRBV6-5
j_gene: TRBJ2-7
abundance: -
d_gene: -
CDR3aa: CASSYRGPSYEQYF
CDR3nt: TGTGCCAGCAGTTACAGGGGTCCCTCCTACGAGCAGTACTTC

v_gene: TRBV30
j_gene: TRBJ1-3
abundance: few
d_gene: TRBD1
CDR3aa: CAWSGGYPQGTKSGNTIYF
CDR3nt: TGTGCCTGGAGTGGTGGTTATCCACAGGGGACGAAGTCTGGAAACACCATATATTTT

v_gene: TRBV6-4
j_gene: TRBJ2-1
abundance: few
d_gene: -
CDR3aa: CASSVNPDYTGNEQFF
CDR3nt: TGTGCCAGCAGCGTAAACCCGGACTATACGGGGAATGAGCAGTTCTTC

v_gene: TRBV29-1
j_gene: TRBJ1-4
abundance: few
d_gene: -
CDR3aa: CSVDPAGLNEKLFF
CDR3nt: TGCAGCGTTGACCCCGCAGGTCTTAATGAAAAACTGTTTTTT

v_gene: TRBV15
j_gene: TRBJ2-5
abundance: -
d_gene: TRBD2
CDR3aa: CATSGWEGTQYF
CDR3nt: TGTGCCACCAGCGGCTGGGAGGGGACCCAGTACTTC